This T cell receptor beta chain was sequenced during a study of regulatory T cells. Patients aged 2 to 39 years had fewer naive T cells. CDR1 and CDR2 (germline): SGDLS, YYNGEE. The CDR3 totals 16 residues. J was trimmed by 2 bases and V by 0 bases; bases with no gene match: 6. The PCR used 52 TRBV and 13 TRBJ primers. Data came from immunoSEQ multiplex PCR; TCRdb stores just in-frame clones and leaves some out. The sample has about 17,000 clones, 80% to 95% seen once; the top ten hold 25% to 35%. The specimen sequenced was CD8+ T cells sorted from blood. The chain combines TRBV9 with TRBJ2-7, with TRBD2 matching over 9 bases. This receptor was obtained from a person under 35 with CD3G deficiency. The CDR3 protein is CASSVGKLAGPYEQYF. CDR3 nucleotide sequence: TGTGCCAGCAGCGTAGGTAAACTAGCGGGCCCCTACGAGCAGTACTTC. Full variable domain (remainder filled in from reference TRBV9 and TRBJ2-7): DSGVTQTPKHLITATGQRVTLRCSPRSGDLSVYWYQQSLDQGLQFLIQYYNGEERAKGNILERFSAQQFPDLHSELNLSSLELGDSALYFCASSVGKLAGPYEQYFGPGTRLTVT.